This TCR beta chain is from a study of blood T cell repertoires in COVID-19. Overall study: Sites in the United States, Italy and Spain provided acute and convalescent COVID-19 samples. PBMCs, B-cell-depleted T cells, or T cells were the source of the cDNA or gDNA that made up the material.

In Seattle, patients joined the study during active infection and were tracked longitudinally. Per the original data handling: Researchers report that nucleated cell counts were estimated from reference gene primer amplification. Using immunoSEQ multiplex PCR, the repertoire was profiled, and TCRdb retains in-frame clones only, with some absent. That table is the source of V, J and clone size, and D and trimming were worked out from the DNA. The sample yields about 160,000 clones, 92% seen once. Germline CDR1 and CDR2: SEHNR and FQNEAQ (reference sequence). V dropped 3 bases and J dropped 1 base, with 12 bases sitting between them. This CDR3 has 15 amino acids.

This chain connects TRBV7-9 to TRBJ1-1; D perhaps matches TRBD1 (6 bases). Material for sequencing was peripheral blood. The sequence was collected from a man under 40 with COVID-19, enrolled during active disease. In DNA form, the CDR3 reads TGTGCCAGCAGCTTCCCAAAGGGGGAGAACACTGAAGCTTTCTTT. The encoded protein is CASSFPKGENTEAFF.